The TCR beta chain described here comes from a study of tumor-infiltrating lymphocytes in localized non-small cell lung cancer. Study information: Resected tumor was paired with non-adjacent uninvolved lung from the same patient. Overall study findings and caveats: Not all patients were TCR sequenced, owing to tissue quantity.

Of note for this clone: Its antigen is unidentified.

Only in-frame clones appear in the TCRdb table, and some are missing; sequencing was by immunoSEQ multiplex PCR. The sample holds 8,000 to 10,000 clones, approximately 80% seen once. The CDR3 covers 15 residues. Germline lookup yields CDR1 KGHSH and CDR2 LQKENI. Losses at the gene ends were 4 bases for V and 7 bases for J; bases not matched to a gene: 7. The chain carries TRBV18 and TRBJ1-6, with 7 bases fitting TRBD1. The clonotype originates from a human donor with non-small cell lung cancer. Material for sequencing was lung tumor tissue. In DNA form, the CDR3 reads TGTGCCAGCTCACAAATACAGGGGAACAATTCACCCCTCCACTTT. Translating gives CASSQIQGNNSPLHF.